This TCR beta chain emerged from a study of CD4 T cells in relation to SARS-CoV-2 and coronaviruses. Overall study: After approximately 10 days of antigen culture, PBMC TCR beta CDR3s were sequenced.

Notes on this clone: Its target is unknown.

The data were produced by immunoSEQ multiplex PCR, yet TCRdb's version contains in-frame clones alone and is incomplete. The table records approximately 41,000 clones, over 70% of them present only once. The source of this sequence is an adult with COVID-19. The sequenced sample was naive CD4+ T cells from PBMCs, cultured in vitro. This sample's subset: naive CD4+ T cells isolated by negative enrichment.

The chain's CDR3 is CASSPWTAGTEAFF. CDR3 in DNA: TGTGCCAGCAGCCCCTGGACCGCGGGCACTGAAGCTTTCTTT. The V gene is TRBV6-5, the J gene TRBJ1-1; unclear D gene. The CDR3 has 14 residues. The germline CDR1 and CDR2 sequences are MNHEY and SVGAGI. V shed 6 bases and J shed 4 bases, with 15 bases lying between them.